This T cell receptor (beta chain) was captured by sequencing in a study of CXCR3-negative and CXCR3-positive naive CD8 T cells. General study findings and limits: Against CXCR3-negative naive cells, CXCR3-positive naive cells showed more hydrophobic TRB CDR3s. TRB CDR3 properties served as the basis for inferring TCR strength, and surface CD5 was comparable between naive subsets. Similarly elevated diversity marked both naive subsets, with memory CD8+ cells showing far lower diversity.

The CDR3 is made up of 15 amino acids. Looked up from germline, CDR1 is SGHRS and CDR2 is YFSETQ. UMI-labeled 5' RACE TRB cDNA libraries were prepared from the cells. TCRdb reprocessed the 5' RACE reads; each CDR3 protein has one entry and no DNA is given. The sample has 120,000 to 150,000 distinct CDR3 sequences, and its top ten clones hold about 0.28%. As regards this clonotype: The antigen is not known.

The chain is built from TRBV5-1 and TRBJ2-4; TCRdb calls TRBD1, which cannot be checked without DNA. Sequenced sample: naive CXCR3+ CD8+ T cells from blood. The subset: CD45RO-CCR7+CD27+CD95- naive CD8+ T cells expressing CXCR3 (TNR3+). The receptor comes from a human donor in good health. Some clones in this sample may be carry-over from other donors' samples. The CDR3 is CASSLAGTGINIQYF. Supplemented by reference TRBV5-1 and TRBJ2-4, the full variable domain reads KAGVTQTPRYLIKTRGQQVTLSCSPISGHRSVSWYQQTPGQGLQFLFEYFSETQRNKGNFPGRFSGRQFSNSRSEMNVSTLELGDSALYLCASSLAGTGINIQYFGAGTRLSVL.